Each of the 20 T cell receptor beta chains below was sequenced from the same sample in a study of cytomegalovirus exposure and HLA in healthy donors. PCR primers comprised 60 Vbeta and 13 Jbeta primers. TCRdb's table, derived via immunoSEQ multiplex PCR, lists solely in-frame clones and lacks some. Of 110,000 or so clones listed, approximately 80% are singletons. Sample: PBMCs. The receptors shown here come from a woman aged 18-29 years in good health and CMV-seronegative.

The genes are TRBV14 and TRBJ1-2; D may be TRBD1 (6 bases). Germline CDR1 SGHDN, CDR2 FVKESK. This CDR3 contains 12 residues. The V and J ends lost 8 bases and 2 bases respectively, with 9 bases between them. The CDR3 is CASSDRNYGYTF. CDR3 coding DNA: TGTGCCAGCTCCGACAGGAACTATGGCTACACCTTC.

The V call is TRBV27, the J call TRBJ2-1; D is possibly TRBD1 (6 bases). Germline V gives CDR1 MNHEY, CDR2 SMNVEV (reference sequence). The CDR3 runs to 16 residues. Trimming shortened V by 5 bases and J by 6 bases, and 20 bases separated the two germline ends. The CDR3 reads CASSPRPGASFNEQFF. Written as DNA, the CDR3 is TGTGCCAGCAGTCCACGCCCAGGGGCATCTTTCAATGAGCAGTTCTTC.

This chain links TRBV9 with TRBJ2-1; TRBD1 aligns across 7 bases. V lost 3 bases to trimming and J lost 6 bases; unmatched junction nucleotides: 12. This CDR3 region has 16 residues. Germline V CDR1 and CDR2: SGDLS, YYNGEE. The CDR3 DNA is TGTGCCAGCAGCGGACTTGACAGGGTGGGTTTCAATGAGCAGTTCTTC. It encodes CASSGLDRVGFNEQFF.

The chain has TRBV7-9 and TRBJ2-7, with a weak D call TRBD1 (5 bases). With 1 base removed from V and 0 bases from J, the gap between germline ends came to 7 bases. This CDR3 has 14 residues. The germline gives CDR1 SEHNR, CDR2 FQNEAQ (reference sequence). This CDR3 reads CASSLGQNSYEQYF. CDR3 in DNA: TGTGCCAGCAGCTTAGGACAGAACTCCTACGAGCAGTACTTC.

The chain recombines TRBV27 with TRBJ1-1; D is perhaps TRBD1 (6 bases). Germline CDR1 and CDR2: MNHEY and SMNVEV (reference sequence). Trimming pared 3 bases from V and 5 bases from J, leaving 13 bases between. The CDR3 has 14 residues. DNA of the CDR3: TGTGCCAGCAGTTTCCTACAGGGATGGACTGAAGCTTTCTTT. This gives the protein CASSFLQGWTEAFF.

The chain uses TRBV13 and TRBJ2-7, with 7 bases fitting TRBD2. V lost 5 bases, J lost 11 bases, and 12 bases stayed unmatched. Germline CDR1 PRHDT, CDR2 FYEKMQ (reference sequence). The CDR3 spans 13 residues. The CDR3 loop is CASSQGGDISEYF. DNA of the CDR3: TGTGCCAGCAGCCAGGGAGGGGATATCTCGGAGTACTTC.

This chain joins TRBV6-5 and TRBJ1-4; 7 positions match TRBD1. V was clipped by 0 bases and J by 7 bases; unmatched bases: 5. CDR3 length: 15 residues. Germline CDR1 reads MNHEY; CDR2 reads SVGAGI. CDR3 DNA sequence: TGTGCCAGCAGTTACTCGAGAGGGGACAGTGAAAAACTGTTTTTT. Residues: CASSYSRGDSEKLFF.

The chain recombines TRBV5-6 with TRBJ2-7; perhaps TRBD1 as D (5 bases). Trimming removed 6 bases from V and 7 bases from J, with 17 bases in between. This CDR3 has 13 residues. Germline-derived CDR1 and CDR2 are SGHDT and YYEEEE. The CDR3, as DNA: TGTGCCAGCACCCGGACCAGGGTGGGTGAGCAGTACTTC. Amino acid sequence: CASTRTRVGEQYF.

The chain carries TRBV7-2 and TRBJ2-5; D is perhaps TRBD1 (6 bases). V was clipped by 1 base and J by 4 bases, with 7 bases between them. CDR1 and CDR2 (germline): SGHTA, FQGNSA. The CDR3 totals 13 residues. CDR3 sequence: CASSLEDRETQYF. CDR3 DNA: TGTGCCAGCAGCTTAGAGGACAGAGAGACCCAGTACTTC.

The chain has TRBV15 and TRBJ1-1; 10 positions agree with TRBD1. Trimming cost V 3 bases and J 5 bases; bases outside gene matches: 9. Germline assignment: CDR1 LNHNV and CDR2 YYDKDF (reference sequence). The length of the CDR3 is 16 residues. The chain's CDR3 is CATSRGSGTGDTEAFF. CDR3 nucleotide sequence: TGTGCCACCAGCAGGGGATCCGGGACAGGGGATACTGAAGCTTTCTTT.

V is TRBV6-5 and J is TRBJ1-1; possibly TRBD1 for D (6 bases). Trimming left V 7 bases short and J 4 bases short, with 16 bases between. The CDR3 loop spans 14 amino acids. Looked up from germline, CDR1 is MNHEY and CDR2 is SVGAGI. The CDR3 sequence: CASTLYRASTEAFF. The CDR3 DNA follows: TGTGCCAGCACCCTCTACAGGGCCAGCACTGAAGCTTTCTTT.

The chain links TRBV5-1 to TRBJ1-2, with TRBD1 matching over 8 bases. Germline trimming cut 4 bases from V and 8 bases from J; bases unmatched to any gene: 7. Per germline, CDR1 SGHRS and CDR2 YFSETQ. The CDR3 has 13 amino acids. The CDR3 coding sequence is TGCGCCAGCAGCCAGGACAGGGCGGGAGGCTACACCTTC. Translated: CASSQDRAGGYTF.

The CDR3 nucleotides are TGTGCCAGCAGTTTTTATATAGCGGGAGGTCCGGAGACCCAGTACTTC. Its translation: CASSFYIAGGPETQYF. The chain recombines TRBV28 with TRBJ2-5, with 10 bases matching TRBD2. The CDR3 consists of 16 residues. CDR1 is MDHEN and CDR2 is SYDVKM in the germline V gene. The V segment lost 3 bases and the J segment 5 bases; nucleotides outside the gene matches: 9.

The V gene is TRBV19, the J gene TRBJ2-1; tentative D call: TRBD2 (5 bases). This CDR3 is built from 14 residues. CDR1 LNHDA and CDR2 SQIVND come from the germline V gene (reference sequence). Trimming left V 10 bases short and J 5 bases short, with 18 bases between. CDR3 in DNA: TGTGCCATTTCGACTCCCGGGAAAGACAATGAGCAGTTCTTC. Translation: CAISTPGKDNEQFF.

V is TRBV5-1 and J is TRBJ2-5, with D hard to call. Trimming stripped 1 base from V and 4 bases from J, with 2 bases between. Germline values: CDR1 SGHRS, CDR2 YFSETQ. The CDR3 is 11 residues long. The CDR3 region is CASSLRETQYF. The CDR3 bases are TGCGCCAGCAGCTTGCGAGAGACCCAGTACTTC.

The chain links TRBV29-1 to TRBJ2-2; 9 bases match TRBD1. Germline CDR1 and CDR2: SQVTM and ANQGSEA. The CDR3 is 13 residues long. V shed 5 bases and J 5 bases; nucleotides not matched to a gene: 3. CDR3 sequence reads: CSVKTGGTGELFF. The CDR3 coding sequence is TGCAGCGTTAAGACAGGGGGGACCGGGGAGCTGTTTTTT.

In its sample, this clone was seen once. The V gene is TRBV5-6, the J gene TRBJ1-2; D is unclear. There are 12 residues in the CDR3. Deletions cut 3 bases from V and 5 bases from J, with 8 bases between. Germline assignment: CDR1 SGHDT and CDR2 YYEEEE. The CDR3 bases are TGTGCCAGCAGCTGGGGAGGGTATGGCTACACCTTC. It is translated as CASSWGGYGYTF.

The rearrangement uses TRBV11-3 and TRBJ2-2; 8 bases align to TRBD1. V lost 4 bases, J lost 8 bases, and 3 bases stayed unmatched. Germline loops: CDR1 SGHNT, CDR2 YENEEA. This CDR3 region has 13 residues. The CDR3 nucleotides are TGTGCCAGCAGCTCGGACAGGGATGGGGAGCTGTTTTTT. It encodes CASSSDRDGELFF.

In its sample, this clone was seen a few times. The CDR3 here is CASSLRGQGAGETQYF. CDR3 DNA sequence: TGTGCCAGCAGCTTAAGGGGGCAGGGGGCTGGAGAGACCCAGTACTTC. The chain employs TRBV13 and TRBJ2-5; 8 bases fit TRBD1. The CDR3 is 16 amino acids. In germline, CDR1 is PRHDT, CDR2 FYEKMQ (reference sequence). Trimming took 2 bases from V and 4 from J; bases not matched to a gene: 9.

The J gene is TRBJ2-1, the V gene TRBV6-6; no reliable D call. V lost 6 bases and J 6 bases, leaving 12 bases between the germline ends. CDR1 is MNHNY and CDR2 is SVGAGI in the germline V gene (reference sequence). This CDR3 has 13 amino acids. This CDR3 is CASRTNSGNEQFF. In DNA, the CDR3 is TGTGCCAGCAGAACCAATAGTGGCAATGAGCAGTTCTTC.